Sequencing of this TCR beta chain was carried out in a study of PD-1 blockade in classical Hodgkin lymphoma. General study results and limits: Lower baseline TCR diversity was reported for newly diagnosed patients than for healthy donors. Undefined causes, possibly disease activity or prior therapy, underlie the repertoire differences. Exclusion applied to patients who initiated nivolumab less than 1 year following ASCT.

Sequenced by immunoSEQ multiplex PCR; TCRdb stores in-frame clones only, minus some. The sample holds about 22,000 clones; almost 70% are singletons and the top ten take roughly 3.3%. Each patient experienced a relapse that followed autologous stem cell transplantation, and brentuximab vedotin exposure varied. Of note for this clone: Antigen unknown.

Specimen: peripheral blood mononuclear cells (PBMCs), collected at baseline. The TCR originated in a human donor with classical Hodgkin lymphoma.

The CDR3 region has the DNA TGTGCCAGCAGCGTAGGAGAGCCAACTGAAGCTTTCTTT. Translation gives CASSVGEPTEAFF. The chain combines TRBV9 with TRBJ1-1; D gene uncertain. V was shortened by 0 bases and J by 5 bases, with 8 bases between the two germline ends. The CDR3 is 13 residues long. The germline V gene encodes CDR1 SGDLS and CDR2 YYNGEE.